These 6 T cell receptor beta chains were sequenced from one sample in a study of blood T cell repertoires in COVID-19. Profiled with immunoSEQ multiplex PCR; TCRdb holds only in-frame clones, not every one. The sample yields 60,000 to 85,000 clones, about nine tenths seen once. Sequencing was performed on peripheral blood. Receptor source: a man aged 50 to 60 with active COVID-19.

The chain links TRBV5-6 to TRBJ1-2; 7 positions agree with TRBD1. CDR3 size: 16 residues. Per germline, CDR1 SGHDT and CDR2 YYEEEE. The J segment lost 6 bases and the V segment lost 0 bases, leaving 11 bases of the junction unmatched. The CDR3 region is CASSLGRQGRSNGYTF. As DNA, the CDR3 is TGTGCCAGCAGCTTGGGGCGACAGGGACGATCGAATGGCTACACCTTC.

The rearrangement links TRBV2 to TRBJ2-4; D unclear. This CDR3 has 16 amino acids. CDR1 SNHLY and CDR2 FYNNEI come from the germline V gene. V shed 7 bases and J shed 2 bases, with 18 bases lying between them. The CDR3 here is CASIAGRLSTKNIQYF. The CDR3 bases are TGTGCCAGCATTGCAGGCAGATTATCGACCAAAAACATTCAGTACTTC.

Written as DNA, the CDR3 is TGTGCCAGCAGCGCGGACCTTGCGCGGGAGGGTAATGAGCAGTTCTTC. Protein: CASSADLAREGNEQFF. This chain connects TRBV9 to TRBJ2-1; 9 bases are a match to TRBD2. There are 16 residues in the CDR3. J gave up 7 bases and V 3 bases, and 11 bases lay outside the gene matches. The germline V gene encodes CDR1 SGDLS and CDR2 YYNGEE.

The V gene is TRBV6-2 or TRBV6-3, the J gene TRBJ1-1; D unresolved. V shed 2 bases and J shed 0 bases, with 4 bases lying between them. The CDR3 is made up of 13 amino acids. Looked up from germline, CDR1 is MNHEY and CDR2 is SVGEGT. The CDR3: CASSYSLNTEAFF. Here the CDR3 DNA reads TGTGCCAGCAGTTACAGCCTGAACACTGAAGCTTTCTTT.

This chain uses TRBV19 with TRBJ2-1; 13 bases agree with TRBD2. Per germline, CDR1 LNHDA and CDR2 SQIVND (reference sequence). V lost 5 bases to trimming and J lost 0 bases; unmatched junction nucleotides: 4. The CDR3 is made up of 17 amino acids. CDR3 in DNA: TGTGCCAGTAGTCAGGGACTAGCGGGGAGCTCCTACAATGAGCAGTTCTTC. This encodes CASSQGLAGSSYNEQFF. The full variable domain, completed using reference TRBV19 and TRBJ2-1, is DGGITQSPKYLFRKEGQNVTLSCEQNLNHDAMYWYRQDPGQGLRLIYYSQIVNDFQKGDIAEGYSVSREKKESFPLTVTSAQKNPTAFYLCASSQGLAGSSYNEQFFGPGTRLTVL.

This chain joins TRBV30 and TRBJ2-3, with 7 bases lining up with TRBD1. V dropped 3 bases and J dropped 2; count of bases not matched to a gene: 8. This CDR3 comprises 15 residues. The V gene's germline CDR1 is GTSNPN and CDR2 SVGIG (reference sequence). The CDR3 spells CAWSQGQADTDTQYF. DNA for the CDR3: TGTGCCTGGAGCCAAGGACAGGCGGACACAGATACGCAGTATTTT.